This T cell receptor (beta chain) was profiled in a study of blood T cell repertoires in COVID-19. Recovery meant two consecutive negative NP/OP PCR tests, professional clearance, or resolved symptoms. V lost 7 bases, J lost 4 bases, and 3 bases stayed unmatched. This CDR3 spans 12 amino acids. Looked up from germline, CDR1 is MNHEY and CDR2 is SVGAGI. Clones were read by immunoSEQ multiplex PCR, and TCRdb kept only the in-frame ones, dropping some. The repertoire holds about 330,000 clones, around 87% seen once, with roughly 5.2% in the top ten. Sequencing input: PBMCs or T cells enriched from blood (not recorded which). The chain recombines TRBV6-5 with TRBJ2-7; TRBD1 matches at 8 bases. This TCR was sampled from a woman in her twenties or thirties who had recovered from COVID-19. The CDR3 is CASIGTGYEQYF. CDR3 DNA: TGTGCCAGCATCGGGACAGGTTACGAGCAGTACTTC.